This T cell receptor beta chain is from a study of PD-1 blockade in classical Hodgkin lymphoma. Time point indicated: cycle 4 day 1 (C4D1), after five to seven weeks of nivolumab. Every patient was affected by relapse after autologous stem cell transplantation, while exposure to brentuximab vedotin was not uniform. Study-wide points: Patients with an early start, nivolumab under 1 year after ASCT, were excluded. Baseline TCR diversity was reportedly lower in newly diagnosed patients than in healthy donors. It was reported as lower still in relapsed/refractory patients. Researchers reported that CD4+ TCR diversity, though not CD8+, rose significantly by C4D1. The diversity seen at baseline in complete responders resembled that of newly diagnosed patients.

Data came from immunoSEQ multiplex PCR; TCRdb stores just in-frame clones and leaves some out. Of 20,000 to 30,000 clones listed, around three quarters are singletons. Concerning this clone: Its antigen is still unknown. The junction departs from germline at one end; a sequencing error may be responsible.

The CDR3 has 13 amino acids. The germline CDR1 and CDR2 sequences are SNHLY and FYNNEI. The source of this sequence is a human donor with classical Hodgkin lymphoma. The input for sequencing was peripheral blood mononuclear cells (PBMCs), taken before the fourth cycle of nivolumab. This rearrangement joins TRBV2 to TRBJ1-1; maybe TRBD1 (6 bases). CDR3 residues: CAGRTDPNTEAFF. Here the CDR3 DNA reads TGTGCCGGCAGGACAGACCCGAACACTGAAGCTTTCTTT.